The 14 T cell receptor beta chains below come from one sample, sequenced in a study of OX40 agonist ivuxolimab in advanced cancers. Some clones are missing from TCRdb's copy, which holds only in-frame ones; the method was immunoSEQ multiplex PCR. The table shows more than 55,000 clones, with 91% occurring only once. The material was CD4+ or CD8+ T cells sorted from blood, obtained in a trial of the OX40 agonist ivuxolimab. All receptors come from an adult with an advanced solid tumor such as melanoma, head and neck, liver or kidney cancer.

This sequence joins TRBV7-7 and TRBJ2-1, with 12 bases identical to TRBD2. Germline CDR1 reads SSHAT; CDR2 reads FNYEAQ (reference sequence). The J segment lost 8 bases and the V segment lost 11 bases, leaving 13 bases of the junction unmatched. CDR3 size: 15 residues. The CDR3 coding sequence is TGTGCCCTGGGGGGGCTAGCGGGAGGGAAGGATGAGCAGTTCTTC. Translated: CALGGLAGGKDEQFF.

The chain is built from TRBV19 and TRBJ1-1; D gene uncertain. The V and J ends lost 6 bases and 4 bases respectively, with 12 bases between them. Germline CDR1 and CDR2: LNHDA and SQIVND (reference sequence). The CDR3 is made up of 13 amino acids. Here the CDR3 DNA reads TGTGCCAGTAGGGTAGGACGGCTCACTGAAGCTTTCTTT. It yields the protein CASRVGRLTEAFF.

This chain links TRBV19 with TRBJ2-7; 11 bases map to TRBD1. The V and J ends lost 10 bases and 1 base, in that order; junction bases with no gene match: 9. Germline assignment: CDR1 LNHDA and CDR2 SQIVND (reference sequence). The CDR3 loop spans 15 amino acids. The CDR3 DNA follows: TGTGCCACCAACCCAGGACAGGGGGCTTCCTACGAGCAGTACTTC. As protein: CATNPGQGASYEQYF.

The chain couples TRBV6-5 to TRBJ2-7, with D perhaps assigned TRBD1 or TRBD2 (5 bases each). The CDR3 loop spans 13 amino acids. Germline CDR1 MNHEY, CDR2 SVGAGI. DNA for the CDR3: TGTGCCAGCAGTTACGCGGCGGCCGGGACCCTCCTCGTC. Translation gives CASSYAAAGTLLV.

CDR3: CASSQSHEQYF. The CDR3, as DNA: TGTGCCAGCAGCCAATCCCACGAGCAGTACTTC. V usage is TRBV11-2 and J usage is TRBJ2-7; D not certain. CDR1 and CDR2 from the germline V gene are SGHAT and FQNNGV. The CDR3 consists of 11 residues. V was cut by 5 bases and J by 5 bases, with 7 bases left in between.

V gene TRBV7-6 combines with J gene TRBJ2-7, with TRBD2 as a possible D gene (5 bases). Trimming cost V 5 bases and J 1 base, with 9 bases left between them. This CDR3 contains 13 residues. Per germline, CDR1 SGHVS and CDR2 FNYEAQ. The CDR3 sequence is CASSLGLSYEQYF. The CDR3 DNA follows: TGTGCCAGCAGCCTAGGACTTTCCTACGAGCAGTACTTC.

Only one count was recorded for this clone. This sequence joins TRBV7-2 and TRBJ2-1; TRBD2 matches 10 bases. V dropped 2 bases and J dropped 7; count of bases not matched to a gene: 8. CDR1 is SGHTA, CDR2 FQGNSA, per germline. The CDR3 totals 16 residues. The CDR3 here is CASSLNTGLAPNEQFF. Here the CDR3 DNA reads TGTGCCAGCAGCTTAAATACGGGACTAGCGCCTAATGAGCAGTTCTTC.

The gene calls are TRBV14 and TRBJ2-2, with unresolved D. The CDR3 is 16 amino acids. CDR1 and CDR2 (germline): SGHDN, FVKESK. Trimming cost V 1 base and J 5 bases, with 14 bases left between them. DNA for the CDR3: TGTGCCAGCAGCCAAGCCCTGAGTAGGTTGACCGGGGAGCTGTTTTTT. This sequence encodes CASSQALSRLTGELFF.

The genes are TRBV5-1 and TRBJ2-5; maybe TRBD2 (6 bases). This CDR3 region has 13 residues. V was trimmed by 5 bases and J by 9 bases, leaving 17 bases between them. Germline V gene data show CDR1 as SGHRS and CDR2 as YFSETQ. The CDR3 bases are TGCGCCAGCAGAAGCAGCGGTCCGGGGGCCCAGTACTTC. As protein: CASRSSGPGAQYF.

The genes are TRBV5-4 and TRBJ2-7; 7 bases agree with TRBD2. With 5 bases clipped from V and 5 bases from J, the junction kept 7 bases outside the gene matches. The V gene's germline CDR1 is SGHNT and CDR2 YYREEE (reference sequence). The CDR3 extends over 13 amino acids. The CDR3 nucleotides are TGTGCCAGCAGACGCGGGAGCACGAACGAGCAGTACTTC. This codes for CASRRGSTNEQYF.

The chain combines TRBV28 with TRBJ2-1, with D unresolved. CDR3 length equals 16 residues. Germline loops: CDR1 MDHEN, CDR2 SYDVKM. Trimming took off 4 bases at V and 0 bases at J, with 13 bases between the two ends. For the CDR3, the DNA is TGTGCCAGCAGTTCCTCCCAAACGATCTCCTACAATGAGCAGTTCTTC. Its translation is CASSSSQTISYNEQFF. Supplemented by reference TRBV28 and TRBJ2-1, the full variable domain reads DVKVTQSSRYLVKRTGEKVFLECVQDMDHENMFWYRQDPGLGLRLIYFSYDVKMKEKGDIPEGYSVSREKKERFSLILESASTNQTSMYLCASSSSQTISYNEQFFGPGTRLTVL.

The chain links TRBV7-2 to TRBJ1-2; 8 nucleotides agree with TRBD1. In germline, CDR1 is SGHTA, CDR2 FQGNSA. The CDR3 length is 16 residues. The V gene end was trimmed by 5 bases and the J gene end by 2 bases; junction bases not matched to a gene: 10. The CDR3 reads CASSPAATGGNYGYTF. The CDR3 DNA sequence: TGTGCCAGCAGCCCAGCCGCAACAGGGGGAAACTATGGCTACACCTTC.

The CDR3 coding sequence is TGTGCCAGCAGCCAACAGGGGGCATCTAGCGGGAGGTTTTACAATGAGCAGTTCTTC. This codes for CASSQQGASSGRFYNEQFF. The rearrangement uses TRBV27 and TRBJ2-1, with 11 bases that match TRBD2. CDR1 and CDR2 (germline): MNHEY, SMNVEV (reference sequence). The CDR3 is 19 amino acids. V shed 6 bases and J 4 bases; nucleotides not matched to a gene: 17.

The V gene is TRBV19, the J gene TRBJ2-4, with 7 bases matching TRBD1. V was clipped by 9 bases and J by 0 bases; unmatched bases: 8. Germline V gene data show CDR1 as LNHDA and CDR2 as SQIVND (reference sequence). The CDR3 loop spans 15 amino acids. This chain's CDR3 is CASRSDREAKNIQYF. The CDR3 bases are TGTGCCAGCCGATCCGACAGGGAAGCCAAAAACATTCAGTACTTC.